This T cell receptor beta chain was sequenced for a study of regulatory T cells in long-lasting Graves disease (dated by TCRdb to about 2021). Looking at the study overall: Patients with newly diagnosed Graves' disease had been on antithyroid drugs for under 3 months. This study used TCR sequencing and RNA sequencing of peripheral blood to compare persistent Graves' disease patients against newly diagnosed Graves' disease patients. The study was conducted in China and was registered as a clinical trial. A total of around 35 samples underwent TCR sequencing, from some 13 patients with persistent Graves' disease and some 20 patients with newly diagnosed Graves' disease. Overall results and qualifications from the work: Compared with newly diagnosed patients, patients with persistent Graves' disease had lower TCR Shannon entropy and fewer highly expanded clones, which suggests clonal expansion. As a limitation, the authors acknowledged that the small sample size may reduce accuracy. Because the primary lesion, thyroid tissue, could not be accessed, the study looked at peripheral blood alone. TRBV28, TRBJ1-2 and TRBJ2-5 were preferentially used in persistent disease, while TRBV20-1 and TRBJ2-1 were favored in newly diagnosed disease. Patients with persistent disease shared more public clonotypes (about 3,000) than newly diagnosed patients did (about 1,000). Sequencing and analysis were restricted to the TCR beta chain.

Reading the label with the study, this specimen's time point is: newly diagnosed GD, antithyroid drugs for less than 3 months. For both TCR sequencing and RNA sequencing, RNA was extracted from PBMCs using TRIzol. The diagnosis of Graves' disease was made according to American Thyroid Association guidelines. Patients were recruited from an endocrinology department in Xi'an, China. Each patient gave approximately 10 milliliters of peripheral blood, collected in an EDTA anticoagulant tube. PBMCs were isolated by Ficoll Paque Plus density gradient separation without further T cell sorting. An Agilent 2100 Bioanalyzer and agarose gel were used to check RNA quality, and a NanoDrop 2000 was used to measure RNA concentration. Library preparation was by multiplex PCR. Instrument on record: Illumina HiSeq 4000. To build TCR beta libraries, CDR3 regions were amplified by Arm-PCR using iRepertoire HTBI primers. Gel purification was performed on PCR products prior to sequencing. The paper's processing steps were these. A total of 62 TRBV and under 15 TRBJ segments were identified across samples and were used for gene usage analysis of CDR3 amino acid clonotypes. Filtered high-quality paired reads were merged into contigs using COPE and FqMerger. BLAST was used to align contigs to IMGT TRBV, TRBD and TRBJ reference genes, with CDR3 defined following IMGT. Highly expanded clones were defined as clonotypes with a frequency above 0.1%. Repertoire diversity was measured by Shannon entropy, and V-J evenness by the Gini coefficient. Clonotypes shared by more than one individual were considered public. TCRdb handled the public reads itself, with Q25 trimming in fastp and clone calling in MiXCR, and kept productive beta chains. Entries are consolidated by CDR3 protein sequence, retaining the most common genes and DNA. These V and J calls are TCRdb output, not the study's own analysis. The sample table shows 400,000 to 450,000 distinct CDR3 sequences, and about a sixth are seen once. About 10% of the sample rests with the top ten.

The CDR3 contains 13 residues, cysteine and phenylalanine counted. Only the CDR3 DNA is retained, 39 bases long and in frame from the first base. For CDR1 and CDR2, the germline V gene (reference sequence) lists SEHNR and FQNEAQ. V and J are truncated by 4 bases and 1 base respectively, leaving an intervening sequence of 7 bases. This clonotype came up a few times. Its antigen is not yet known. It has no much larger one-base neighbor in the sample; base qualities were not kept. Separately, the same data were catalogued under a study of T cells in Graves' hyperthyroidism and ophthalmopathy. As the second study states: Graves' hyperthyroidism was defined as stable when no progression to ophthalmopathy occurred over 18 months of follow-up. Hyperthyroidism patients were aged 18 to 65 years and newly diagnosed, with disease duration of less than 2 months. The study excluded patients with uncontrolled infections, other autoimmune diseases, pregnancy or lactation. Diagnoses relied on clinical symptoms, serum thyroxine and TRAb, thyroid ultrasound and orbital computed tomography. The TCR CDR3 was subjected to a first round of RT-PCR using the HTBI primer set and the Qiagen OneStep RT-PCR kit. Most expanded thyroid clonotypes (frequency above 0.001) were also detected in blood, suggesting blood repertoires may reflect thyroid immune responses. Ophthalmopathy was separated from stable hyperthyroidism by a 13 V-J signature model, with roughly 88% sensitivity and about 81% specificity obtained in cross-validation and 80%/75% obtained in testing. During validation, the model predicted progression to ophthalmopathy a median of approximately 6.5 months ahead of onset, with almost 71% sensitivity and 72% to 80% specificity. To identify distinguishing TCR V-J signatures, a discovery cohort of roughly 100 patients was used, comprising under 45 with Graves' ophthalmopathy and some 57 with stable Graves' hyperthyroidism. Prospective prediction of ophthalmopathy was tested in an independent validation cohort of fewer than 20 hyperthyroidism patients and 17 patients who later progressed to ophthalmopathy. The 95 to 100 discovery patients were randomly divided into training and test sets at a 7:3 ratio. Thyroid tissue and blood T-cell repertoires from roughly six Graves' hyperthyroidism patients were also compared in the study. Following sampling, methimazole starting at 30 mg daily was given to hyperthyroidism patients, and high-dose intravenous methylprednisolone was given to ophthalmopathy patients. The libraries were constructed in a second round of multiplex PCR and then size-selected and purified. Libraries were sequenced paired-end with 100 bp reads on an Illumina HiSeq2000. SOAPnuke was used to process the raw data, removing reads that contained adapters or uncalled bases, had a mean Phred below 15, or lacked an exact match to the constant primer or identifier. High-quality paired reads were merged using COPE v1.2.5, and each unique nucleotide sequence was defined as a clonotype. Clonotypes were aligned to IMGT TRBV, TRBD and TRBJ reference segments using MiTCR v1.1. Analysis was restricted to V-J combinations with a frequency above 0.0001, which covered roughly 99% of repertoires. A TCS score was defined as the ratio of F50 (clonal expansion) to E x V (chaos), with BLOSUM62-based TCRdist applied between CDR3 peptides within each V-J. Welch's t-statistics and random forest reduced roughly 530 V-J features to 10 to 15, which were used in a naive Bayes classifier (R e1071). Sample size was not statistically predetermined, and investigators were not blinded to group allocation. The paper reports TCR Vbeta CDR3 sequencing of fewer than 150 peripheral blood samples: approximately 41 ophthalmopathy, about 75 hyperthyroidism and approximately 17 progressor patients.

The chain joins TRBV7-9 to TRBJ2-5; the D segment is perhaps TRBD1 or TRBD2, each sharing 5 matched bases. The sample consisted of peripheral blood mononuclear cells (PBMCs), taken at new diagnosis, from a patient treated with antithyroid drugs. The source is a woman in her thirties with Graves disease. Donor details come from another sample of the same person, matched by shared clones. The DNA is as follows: TGTGCCAGCAGCTGGGGACCCCAAGAGACCCAGTACTTC. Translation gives CASSWGPQETQYF.